This section outlines one T cell receptor (beta chain) sequence together with its context. This clone has a single count. No cognate antigen has been identified for it. Base qualities are not provided; no much larger clone lies one nucleotide away. CDR1 and CDR2, per the germline V gene (reference sequence), are LNHDA and SQIVND. V is pared back by 6 bases and J by 0 bases, with 10 bases lying between the germline termini. The CDR3 runs 14 amino acids, cysteine and phenylalanine included. Kept here is only the CDR3 DNA, which spans 42 bases and is read in frame from base 1. The immunoSEQ Assay was used to sequence TCR beta CDR3 regions from DNA. In the original analysis: T cell density was computed as TCR beta template counts normalized to usable DNA estimated by amplifying housekeeping genes. Richness was estimated with the preseqR package, extrapolating to 400,000 templates for PBMC samples and 120,000 templates for tissue samples. Clonality was taken to be one minus Pielou's evenness. To identify tissue-enriched TCRs, differential abundance testing was run on productive amino-acid clonotypes with a minimum total count of 5 and an alpha of 0.1. The Jaccard Index and the Morisita Overlap Index were used to quantify repertoire overlap between compartments. GLIPH clustered TCR beta CDR3s with public tetramer-defined viral CDR3s; viral motifs required at least three viral sequences plus V-gene enrichment. This is the immuneACCESS table as TCRdb keeps it, with only in-frame sequences that have V and J called. A part of the clones is gone; compared with another copy, unresolved V genes explain less than half, and the rest is unexplained. The DNA was the basis for D and trimming; V, J and clone size are from that table. A total of roughly 1,200 clones appear in this sample, about 32% of them only once. Clones ranked in the top ten supply approximately 9.2% of the sample.

Two independent pathologists confirmed that the uninvolved adjacent lung, which was taken at least 2 cm from the tumor margin, was free of atypia. At diagnosis, tumor, uninvolved tumor-adjacent lung and peripheral blood were collected and then preserved as a mix of FFPE and fresh-frozen material. This sample is part of a study of T cells in localized non-small cell lung cancer (TCRdb year 2020). With regard to the full study: T cell repertoires of approximately 250 early-stage NSCLC patients were analyzed, with tumors being compared against uninvolved tumor-adjacent lungs. The cohort comprised around 240 treatment-naïve NSCLC patients with resected, localized lung tumors. Of the NSCLC patients, fewer than 150 were male and about a hundred were female, and the mean age was roughly 61 years. The paper as a whole reports these results and caveats: A median of around 57 of the top 100 tumor clones turned up in the paired uninvolved adjacent lung, and 25 to 35 of those clones also ranked among the top 100 of that same adjacent lung. Longer overall survival was associated with higher blood T cell density, whereas shorter survival was associated with higher adjacent-lung clonality. Because the study design was exploratory, TCR variables were selected using unadjusted p-values without false-discovery rate correction. Multi-region tumor sequencing was not performed, so intratumor heterogeneity could not be excluded. The highest T cell clonality was observed in uninvolved tumor-adjacent lung, where clonality exceeded that of tumor, suggesting that antigenic responses were more focused in uninvolved tumor-adjacent lung.

The origin of this receptor is a male donor at least 60 years old with stage I squamous cell lung carcinoma. Here the sequenced sample was normal lung tissue next to the tumor, taken before any cancer treatment. This receptor chain uses TRBV19 and TRBJ2-3, with the identity of the D gene unclear. The CDR3 in this case is CASRPPGSTDTQYF. The sequenced DNA: TGTGCCAGTAGGCCCCCCGGGAGCACAGATACGCAGTATTTT.